This T cell receptor (beta chain) was obtained from a study of cytomegalovirus exposure and HLA in healthy donors. Study-wide results and caveats: Per a later analysis, 15,000 to 20,000 TCR beta sequences showed association with HLA alleles at 0.05 false discovery rate. A later analysis reportedly identified an Asian-associated ancestry cluster as carrying fewer N-insertions than the approximately 670-donor mean.

The PCR was carried out with 60 Vbeta primers and 13 Jbeta primers. Using immunoSEQ multiplex PCR, the repertoire was profiled, and TCRdb retains in-frame clones only, with some absent. Found here are under 120,000 clones, roughly 85% of them singletons; the top ten hold 2.5% to 3.5%. Details on this clone: The antigen is undetermined.

Material for sequencing was PBMCs. The source of this sequence is a woman aged 35 to 49 in good health and CMV-seronegative.

CDR3 loop: CASRGQGRGVGGYTF. Written as DNA, the CDR3 is TGTGCCAGCAGGGGACAGGGAAGGGGGGTTGGGGGCTACACCTTC. The chain links TRBV7-2 to TRBJ1-2; the match to TRBD1 covers 9 bases. Losses at the gene ends were 6 bases for V and 8 bases for J; bases not matched to a gene: 13. The germline V gene has CDR1 SGHTA and CDR2 FQGNSA. This CDR3 spans 15 amino acids.